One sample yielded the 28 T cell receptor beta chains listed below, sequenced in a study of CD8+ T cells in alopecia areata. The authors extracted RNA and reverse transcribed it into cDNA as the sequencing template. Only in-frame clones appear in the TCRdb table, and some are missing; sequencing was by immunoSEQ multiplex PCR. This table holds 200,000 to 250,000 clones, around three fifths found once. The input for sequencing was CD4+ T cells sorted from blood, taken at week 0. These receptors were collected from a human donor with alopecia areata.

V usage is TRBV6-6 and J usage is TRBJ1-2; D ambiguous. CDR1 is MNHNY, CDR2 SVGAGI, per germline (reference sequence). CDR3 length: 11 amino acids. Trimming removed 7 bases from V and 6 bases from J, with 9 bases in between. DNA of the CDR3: TGTGCCAGCACTACTTCGGATGGCTACACCTTC. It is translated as CASTTSDGYTF.

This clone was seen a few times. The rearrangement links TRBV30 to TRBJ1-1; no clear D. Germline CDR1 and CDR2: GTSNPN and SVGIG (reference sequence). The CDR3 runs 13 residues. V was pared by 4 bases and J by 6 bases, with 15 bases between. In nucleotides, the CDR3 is TGTGCCTGGACCCGGGAATTAAGCTCTGAAGCTTTCTTT. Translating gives CAWTRELSSEAFF.

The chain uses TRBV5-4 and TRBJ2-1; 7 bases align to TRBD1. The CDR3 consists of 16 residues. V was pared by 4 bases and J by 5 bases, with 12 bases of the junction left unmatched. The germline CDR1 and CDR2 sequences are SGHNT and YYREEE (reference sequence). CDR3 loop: CASSHPSGQKNNEQFF. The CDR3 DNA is TGTGCCAGCAGCCATCCATCGGGACAGAAAAACAATGAGCAGTTCTTC.

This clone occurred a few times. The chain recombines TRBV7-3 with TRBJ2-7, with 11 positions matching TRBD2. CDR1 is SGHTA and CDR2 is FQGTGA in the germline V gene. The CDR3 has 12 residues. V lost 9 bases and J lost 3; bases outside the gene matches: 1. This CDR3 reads CASTSGGYEQYF. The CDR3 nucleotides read TGTGCCAGTACTAGCGGGGGCTACGAGCAGTACTTC.

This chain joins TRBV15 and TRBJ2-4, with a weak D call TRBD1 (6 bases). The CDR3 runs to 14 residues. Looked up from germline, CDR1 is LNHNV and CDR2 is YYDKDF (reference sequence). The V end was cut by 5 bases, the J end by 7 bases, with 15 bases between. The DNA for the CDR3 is TGTGCCACCAGCTCCACTATGGGGGCTAACATTCAGTACTTC. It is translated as CATSSTMGANIQYF.

CDR3 sequence reads: CASSFLQGATGELFF. The CDR3 region has the DNA TGTGCCAGCAGCTTTCTTCAGGGGGCAACCGGGGAGCTGTTTTTT. V is TRBV7-9 and J is TRBJ2-2, with 8 nucleotides matching TRBD1. Germline-derived CDR1 and CDR2 are SEHNR and FQNEAQ (reference sequence). J gave up 5 bases and V 3 bases, and 5 bases lay outside the gene matches. The CDR3 is made up of 15 amino acids.

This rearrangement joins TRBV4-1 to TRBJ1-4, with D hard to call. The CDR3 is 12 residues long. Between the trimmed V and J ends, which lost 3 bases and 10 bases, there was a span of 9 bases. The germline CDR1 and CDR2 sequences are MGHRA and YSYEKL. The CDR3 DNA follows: TGCGCCAGCAGCCACCCAAGAGGAAAACTGTTTTTT. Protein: CASSHPRGKLFF.

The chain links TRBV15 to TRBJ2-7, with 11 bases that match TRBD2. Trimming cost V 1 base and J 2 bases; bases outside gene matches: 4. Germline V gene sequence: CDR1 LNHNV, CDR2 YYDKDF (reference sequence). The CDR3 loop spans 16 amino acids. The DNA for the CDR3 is TGTGCCACCAGCAGAGGAGGGACTAGCGGCACCTACGAGCAGTACTTC. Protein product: CATSRGGTSGTYEQYF.

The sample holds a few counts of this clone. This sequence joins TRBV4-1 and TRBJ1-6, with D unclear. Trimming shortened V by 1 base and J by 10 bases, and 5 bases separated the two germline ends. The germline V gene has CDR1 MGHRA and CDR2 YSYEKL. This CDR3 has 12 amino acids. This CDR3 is CASSQVRSPLHF. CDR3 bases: TGCGCCAGCAGCCAAGTAAGATCACCCCTCCACTTT.

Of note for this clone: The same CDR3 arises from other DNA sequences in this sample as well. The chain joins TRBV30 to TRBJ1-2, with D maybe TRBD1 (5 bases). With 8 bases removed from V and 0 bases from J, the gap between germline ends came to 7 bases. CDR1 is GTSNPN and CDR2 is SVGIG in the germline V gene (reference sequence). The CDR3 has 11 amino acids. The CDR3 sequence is CARGANYGYTF. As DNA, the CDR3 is TGTGCCCGGGGGGCTAACTATGGCTACACCTTC.

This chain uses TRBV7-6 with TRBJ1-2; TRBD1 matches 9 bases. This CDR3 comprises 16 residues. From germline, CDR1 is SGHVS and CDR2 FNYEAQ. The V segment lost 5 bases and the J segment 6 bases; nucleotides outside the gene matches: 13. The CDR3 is CASSPREGQGSDGYTF. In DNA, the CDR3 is TGTGCCAGCAGCCCCCGAGAGGGACAGGGTAGTGATGGCTACACCTTC.

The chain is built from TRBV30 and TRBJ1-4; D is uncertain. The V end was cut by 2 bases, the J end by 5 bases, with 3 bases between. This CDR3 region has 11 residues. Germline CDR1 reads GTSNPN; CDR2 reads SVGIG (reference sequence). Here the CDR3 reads CAWSKNEKLFF. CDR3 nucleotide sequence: TGTGCCTGGAGTAAAAATGAAAAACTGTTTTTT.

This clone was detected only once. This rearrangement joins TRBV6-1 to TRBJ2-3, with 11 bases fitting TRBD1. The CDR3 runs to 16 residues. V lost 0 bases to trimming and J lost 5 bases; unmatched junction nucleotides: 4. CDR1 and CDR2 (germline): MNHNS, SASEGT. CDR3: CASSEARTGGRDTQYF. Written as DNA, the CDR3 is TGTGCCAGCAGTGAAGCTCGGACAGGGGGCAGAGATACGCAGTATTTT.

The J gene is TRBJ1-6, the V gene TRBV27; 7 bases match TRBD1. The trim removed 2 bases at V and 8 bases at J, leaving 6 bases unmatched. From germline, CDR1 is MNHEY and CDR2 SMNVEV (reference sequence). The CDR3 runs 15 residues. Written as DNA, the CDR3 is TGTGCCAGCAGTTTAACGACAGGGTTGGATTCACCCCTCCACTTT. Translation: CASSLTTGLDSPLHF.

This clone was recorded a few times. CDR3 residues: CAISGLKDTQYF. The CDR3 DNA reads as TGTGCCATCAGTGGGCTCAAGGATACGCAGTATTTT. The V gene is TRBV10-3, the J gene TRBJ2-3; D is undetermined. V gave up 4 bases and J gave up 6 bases, with 8 bases separating them. Germline V gives CDR1 ENHRY, CDR2 SYGVKD. There are 12 residues in the CDR3.

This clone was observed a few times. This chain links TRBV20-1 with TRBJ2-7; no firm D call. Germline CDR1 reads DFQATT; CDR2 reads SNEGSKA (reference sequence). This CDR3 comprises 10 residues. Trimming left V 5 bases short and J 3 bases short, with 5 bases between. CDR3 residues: CSALDYEQYF. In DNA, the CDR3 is TGCAGTGCTCTCGACTACGAGCAGTACTTC.

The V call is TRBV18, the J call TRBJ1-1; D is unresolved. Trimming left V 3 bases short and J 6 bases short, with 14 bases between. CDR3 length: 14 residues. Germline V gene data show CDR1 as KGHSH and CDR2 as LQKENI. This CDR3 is CASSPDVGAAEAFF. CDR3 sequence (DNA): TGTGCCAGCTCACCGGACGTTGGAGCGGCTGAAGCTTTCTTT.

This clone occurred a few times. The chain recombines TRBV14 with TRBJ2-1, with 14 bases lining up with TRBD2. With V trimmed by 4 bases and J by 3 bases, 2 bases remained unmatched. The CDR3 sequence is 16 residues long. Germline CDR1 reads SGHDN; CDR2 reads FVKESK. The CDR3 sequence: CASSRLAGGIYNEQFF. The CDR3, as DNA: TGTGCCAGCAGCCGACTAGCGGGAGGGATCTACAATGAGCAGTTCTTC.

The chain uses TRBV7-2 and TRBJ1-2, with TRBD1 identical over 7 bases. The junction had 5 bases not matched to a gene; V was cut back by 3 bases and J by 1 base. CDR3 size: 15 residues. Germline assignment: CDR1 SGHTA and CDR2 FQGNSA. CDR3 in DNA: TGTGCCAGCAGCTTCGCCGGGACAGATAACTATGGCTACACCTTC. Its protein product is CASSFAGTDNYGYTF.

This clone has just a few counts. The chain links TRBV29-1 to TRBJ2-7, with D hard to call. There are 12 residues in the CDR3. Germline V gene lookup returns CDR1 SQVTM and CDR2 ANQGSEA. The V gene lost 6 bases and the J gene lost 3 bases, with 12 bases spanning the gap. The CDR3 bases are TGCAGCGTCGCCTTGAGAGGCTACGAGCAGTACTTC. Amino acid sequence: CSVALRGYEQYF.

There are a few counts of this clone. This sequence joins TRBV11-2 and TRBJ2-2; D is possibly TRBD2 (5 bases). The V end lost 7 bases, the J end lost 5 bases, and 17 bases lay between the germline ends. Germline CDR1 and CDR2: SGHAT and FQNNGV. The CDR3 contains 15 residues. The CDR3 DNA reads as TGTGCCAGCAAACTATCGAGGGAGCGGACCGGGGAGCTGTTTTTT. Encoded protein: CASKLSRERTGELFF.

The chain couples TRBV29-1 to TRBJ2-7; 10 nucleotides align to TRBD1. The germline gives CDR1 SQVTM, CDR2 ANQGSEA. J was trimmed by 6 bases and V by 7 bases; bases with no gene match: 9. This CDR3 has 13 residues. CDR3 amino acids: CSAHEGTGAEQYF. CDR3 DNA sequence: TGCAGCGCCCACGAGGGGACAGGGGCCGAGCAGTACTTC.

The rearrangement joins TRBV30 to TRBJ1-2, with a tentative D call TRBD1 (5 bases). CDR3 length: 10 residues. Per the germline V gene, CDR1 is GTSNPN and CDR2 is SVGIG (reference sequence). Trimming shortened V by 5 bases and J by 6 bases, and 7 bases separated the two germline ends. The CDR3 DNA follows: TGTGCCTGGGGGACCCATGGCTACACCTTC. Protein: CAWGTHGYTF.

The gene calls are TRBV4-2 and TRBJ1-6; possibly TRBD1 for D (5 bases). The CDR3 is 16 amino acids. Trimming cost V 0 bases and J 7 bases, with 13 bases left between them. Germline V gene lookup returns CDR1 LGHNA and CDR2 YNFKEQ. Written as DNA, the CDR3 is TGTGCCAGCAGCCAAGATCCGCCAGGGAACAATTCACCCCTCCACTTT. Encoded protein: CASSQDPPGNNSPLHF.

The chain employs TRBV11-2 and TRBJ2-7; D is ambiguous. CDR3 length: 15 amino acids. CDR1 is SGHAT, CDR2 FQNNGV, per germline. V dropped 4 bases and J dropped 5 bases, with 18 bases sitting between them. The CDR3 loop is CASSSWAESRNEQYF. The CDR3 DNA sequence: TGTGCCAGCAGCTCCTGGGCGGAGTCCAGGAACGAGCAGTACTTC.

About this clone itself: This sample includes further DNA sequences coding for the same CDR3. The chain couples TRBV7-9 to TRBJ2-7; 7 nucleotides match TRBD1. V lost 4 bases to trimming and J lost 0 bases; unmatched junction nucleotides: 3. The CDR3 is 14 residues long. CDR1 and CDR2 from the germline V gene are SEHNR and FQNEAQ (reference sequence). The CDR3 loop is CASSSTGNSYEQYF. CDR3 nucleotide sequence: TGTGCCAGCAGCTCGACAGGGAACTCCTACGAGCAGTACTTC.

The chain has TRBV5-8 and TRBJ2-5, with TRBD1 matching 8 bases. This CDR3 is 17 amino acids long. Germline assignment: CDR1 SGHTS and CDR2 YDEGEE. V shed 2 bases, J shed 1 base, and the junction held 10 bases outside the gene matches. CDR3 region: CASSFGQGPNSQETQYF. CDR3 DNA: TGTGCCAGCAGCTTCGGACAGGGCCCAAACTCCCAAGAGACCCAGTACTTC.

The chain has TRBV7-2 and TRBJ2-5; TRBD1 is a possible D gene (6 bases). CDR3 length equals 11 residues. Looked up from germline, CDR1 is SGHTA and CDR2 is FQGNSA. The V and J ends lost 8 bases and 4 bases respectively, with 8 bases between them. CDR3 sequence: CASGRGETQYF. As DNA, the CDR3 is TGTGCCAGCGGCAGGGGAGAGACCCAGTACTTC.